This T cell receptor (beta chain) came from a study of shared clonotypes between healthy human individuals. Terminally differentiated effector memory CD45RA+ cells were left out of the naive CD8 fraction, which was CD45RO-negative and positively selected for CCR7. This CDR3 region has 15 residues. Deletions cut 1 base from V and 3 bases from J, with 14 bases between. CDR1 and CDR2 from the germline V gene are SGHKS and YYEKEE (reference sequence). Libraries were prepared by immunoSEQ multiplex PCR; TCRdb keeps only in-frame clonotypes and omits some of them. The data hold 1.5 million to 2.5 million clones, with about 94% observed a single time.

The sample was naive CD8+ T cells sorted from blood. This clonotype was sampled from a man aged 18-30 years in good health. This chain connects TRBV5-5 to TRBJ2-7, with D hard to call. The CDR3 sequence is CASSLRFQVSYEQYF. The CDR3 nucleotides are TGTGCCAGCAGCTTGCGGTTCCAGGTGAGCTACGAGCAGTACTTC.